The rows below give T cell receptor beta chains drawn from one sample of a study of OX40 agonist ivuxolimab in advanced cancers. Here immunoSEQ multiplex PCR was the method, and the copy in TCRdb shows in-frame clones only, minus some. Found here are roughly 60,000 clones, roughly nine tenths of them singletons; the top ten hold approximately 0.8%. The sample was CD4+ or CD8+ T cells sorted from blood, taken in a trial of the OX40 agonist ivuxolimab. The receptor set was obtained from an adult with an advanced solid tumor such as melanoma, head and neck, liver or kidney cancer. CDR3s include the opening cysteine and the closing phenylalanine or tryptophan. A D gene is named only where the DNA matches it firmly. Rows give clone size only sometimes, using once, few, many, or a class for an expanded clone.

TGTGCCATCAACGGGACTAGCGATAGCTCCTACGAGCAGTACTTC,CAINGTSDSSYEQYF,TRBV10-3,TRBD2,TRBJ2-7,.,15
TGTGCCAGCAGCCCTCTCGATTCCTACGAGCAGTACTTC,CASSPLDSYEQYF,TRBV5-8,.,TRBJ2-7,.,13
TGTGCCAGCAGTGAATTTGGAAGGGACAGGGAATGGGGAGAGACCCAGTACTTC,CASSEFGRDREWGETQYF,TRBV25-1,TRBD1,TRBJ2-5,.,18
TGTGCTAGTGGTTCGCCCCCTCAGGGGGCTAGGGACACTGAAGCTTTCTTT,CASGSPPQGARDTEAFF,TRBV12-5,TRBD1,TRBJ1-1,.,17
TGTGCCTGGAGTGTAAGTGCGAGGGGTAATTCACCCCTCCACTTT,CAWSVSARGNSPLHF,TRBV30,.,TRBJ1-6,.,15
TGTGCCAGCAGCTTAATGGGGAACACAGATACGCAGTATTTT,CASSLMGNTDTQYF,TRBV11-2,.,TRBJ2-3,.,14
TGTGCCAGCAGTTACCGGGGGGCCGGAAACACCATATATTTT,CASSYRGAGNTIYF,TRBV6-5,.,TRBJ1-3,.,14
TGTGCCAGCAACAAGCGGGGAGACTCCTACGAGCAGTACTTC,CASNKRGDSYEQYF,TRBV5-8,TRBD2,TRBJ2-7,once,14
TGTGCCAGCAGTGGGTTCGGACAGGGCTCCTACAATGAGCAGTTCTTC,CASSGFGQGSYNEQFF,TRBV2,TRBD1,TRBJ2-1,.,16
TGCGCCAGCAGCCCTGATAGGGGACTTGGCTATGGCTACACCTTC,CASSPDRGLGYGYTF,TRBV4-3,.,TRBJ1-2,.,15
TGTGCCAGCAGCTTGGATCAGGGTGGTGGAAACACCATATATTTT,CASSLDQGGGNTIYF,TRBV5-5,.,TRBJ1-3,.,15
TGTGCCAGCAGCTTAGAAGGTACTAGCGGCTACGAGCAGTACTTC,CASSLEGTSGYEQYF,TRBV7-2,TRBD2,TRBJ2-7,.,15
TGTGCCAGTAGTATAAGAGTGTTCAATGAGCAGTTCTTC,CASSIRVFNEQFF,TRBV19,.,TRBJ2-1,.,13
TGCAGCGTTGATCAGGGCCAAAGGGACACAATTGCCCGGAACATTCAGTACTTC,CSVDQGQRDTIARNIQYF,TRBV29-1,.,TRBJ2-4,.,18
TGTGCTAGTGGTTTGGGGACTAGCGGGGCGATCTCCTACGAGCAGTACTTC,CASGLGTSGAISYEQYF,TRBV12-5,TRBD2,TRBJ2-7,.,17
TGTGCCAGTAGTAAACAGGGTGAAACAGATACGCAGTATTTT,CASSKQGETDTQYF,TRBV19,.,TRBJ2-3,.,14
TGTGCCAGCAGCTCCACAGGGTATAGCAATCAGCCCCAGCATTTT,CASSSTGYSNQPQHF,TRBV7-2,.,TRBJ1-5,.,15
TGCGCCAGCAGCCCATCGGGACAGGGTCTGGATCAGCCCCAGCATTTT,CASSPSGQGLDQPQHF,TRBV4-1,TRBD1,TRBJ1-5,once,16
TGCAGCGTGGAACAGGGACCAACCTACGAGCAGTACTTC,CSVEQGPTYEQYF,TRBV29-1,.,TRBJ2-7,.,13
TGTGCCAGCAGCAGACGGACAGGGGGCAGTGAAAAACTGTTTTTT,CASSRRTGGSEKLFF,TRBV5-6,TRBD1,TRBJ1-4,.,15
TGCGCCAGCAGCTTAACTGCCAGCTACGAGCAGTACTTC,CASSLTASYEQYF,TRBV5-1,.,TRBJ2-7,.,13
TGTGCCAGTAGCGCGACAGGGAGCACAGATACGCAGTATTTT,CASSATGSTDTQYF,TRBV19,TRBD1,TRBJ2-3,.,14
TGTGCCAGCAAGAAAGGTCCATCGAGCTACGAGCAGTACTTC,CASKKGPSSYEQYF,TRBV6-1,.,TRBJ2-7,.,14
TGTGCCAGCAGCGTAGATCAGGGAGCTAATGAAAAACTGTTTTTT,CASSVDQGANEKLFF,TRBV9,.,TRBJ1-4,.,15
TGTGCCAGTAGTATAGGAGGGCGGAGGGAAAAACTGTTTTTT,CASSIGGRREKLFF,TRBV19,.,TRBJ1-4,.,14
TGTGCCAGCAGCTTGGAGCTCCGTTTGAATCAGCCCCAGCATTTT,CASSLELRLNQPQHF,TRBV7-8,.,TRBJ1-5,.,15
TGTGCCAGCAGTGACCTCAGAGGGTTCTACGAGCAGTACTTC,CASSDLRGFYEQYF,TRBV6-1,.,TRBJ2-7,.,14
TGTGCCAGCAGTCCAGGGCTCTTGGGCTACACCTTC,CASSPGLLGYTF,TRBV7-9,.,TRBJ1-2,.,12
TGTGCCAGCAGCGTAGGGCCGCAGGGAGGAGATACGCAGTATTTT,CASSVGPQGGDTQYF,TRBV9,.,TRBJ2-3,.,15
TGTGCCAGCAGCCCCCGGAGTAGCGGATACTACGAGCAGTACTTC,CASSPRSSGYYEQYF,TRBV9,.,TRBJ2-7,.,15
TGTGCCAGTGGAGGACAGGGGCTAAGGGAGCAGTACTTC,CASGGQGLREQYF,TRBV7-9,TRBD1,TRBJ2-7,.,13
TGTGCCAGCAGCTTAGGTTGGGAGCAGTTCTTC,CASSLGWEQFF,TRBV7-2,.,TRBJ2-1,.,11
TGTGCCAGCAGTTACCGAGTAGATGAAAAACTGTTTTTT,CASSYRVDEKLFF,TRBV6-5,.,TRBJ1-4,.,13
TGTGCCTCTCAGGGGGGGTTCTACGAGCAGTACTTC,CASQGGFYEQYF,TRBV28,.,TRBJ2-7,.,12
TGTGCCAGTAAGAGGGGAACACGCAAAAGCCACCCGGACTTC,CASKRGTRKSHPDF,TRBV19,.,TRBJ2-7,.,14
TGTGCCAGCAGCTTAGGACAGTTCGGCAATCAGCCCCAGCATTTT,CASSLGQFGNQPQHF,TRBV11-2,.,TRBJ1-5,once,15
TGTGCCAGCAGTTTATTTAGTCCGGGGGTTTGGTTCTTC,CASSLFSPGVWFF,TRBV27,.,TRBJ2-1,few,13
TGTGCCAGCAGCTTAGACGGCAGGGGGCTGGATACGCAGTATTTT,CASSLDGRGLDTQYF,TRBV11-2,TRBD1,TRBJ2-3,.,15
TGTGCCTGGAGTGTATCCGGACAGGGGGCAGGTCCTGGGGCCAACGTCCTGACTTTC,CAWSVSGQGAGPGANVLTF,TRBV30,TRBD1,TRBJ2-6,.,19
TGCGCCAGCAGCTTGGGGACAGGGGGCGACGAGCAGTACTTC,CASSLGTGGDEQYF,TRBV5-1,TRBD1,TRBJ2-7,.,14
TGCGCCAGCAGCCCGGGACTTACGAACACTGAAGCTTTCTTT,CASSPGLTNTEAFF,TRBV5-1,.,TRBJ1-1,.,14
TGTGCCAGCAGCCTCGACCGCCGCAGGGACAATGAGCAGTTCTTC,CASSLDRRRDNEQFF,TRBV7-2,.,TRBJ2-1,once,15
TGCGCCAGCAGTCGTACAGGGGCTTACGAGCAGTACTTC,CASSRTGAYEQYF,TRBV4-1,TRBD1,TRBJ2-7,.,13
TGCGCCAGCAGCTTGTGGACAGGAAGAATACAAGAGACCCAGTACTTC,CASSLWTGRIQETQYF,TRBV5-1,TRBD1,TRBJ2-5,few,16
TGTGCCTGGATCCCGCGGGGCTCCTACGAGCAGTACTTC,CAWIPRGSYEQYF,TRBV30,.,TRBJ2-7,few,13
TGTGCCAGCAGCTCGCAGACAGGGGCTAACTATGGCTACACCTTC,CASSSQTGANYGYTF,TRBV7-2,TRBD1,TRBJ1-2,.,15
TGTGCCAGCAGTGGGGTGGCAGGGCACCAGCCCCAGCATTTT,CASSGVAGHQPQHF,TRBV2,.,TRBJ1-5,.,14
TGCGCCAGCAGCTTGGCCTCAGGAGATGGCTACACCTTC,CASSLASGDGYTF,TRBV5-1,.,TRBJ1-2,.,13
TGCGCCAGCAGCGCCGGATTTACCGGGGAGCTGTTTTTT,CASSAGFTGELFF,TRBV5-1,.,TRBJ2-2,.,13
TGTGCCAGCAGCGAATCCGGGACAGGGGGCGCAGGAAAGCAGTTCTTC,CASSESGTGGAGKQFF,TRBV2,TRBD1,TRBJ2-1,.,16
TGTGCCAGCAGTGCTCTGGTTTGGTACAGGGGGTACACTGAAGCTTTCTTT,CASSALVWYRGYTEAFF,TRBV25-1,TRBD1,TRBJ1-1,.,17
TGTGCCAGCAGCCTGCAGACCGGGGAGCTGTTTTTT,CASSLQTGELFF,TRBV6-5,.,TRBJ2-2,.,12
TGTGCCAGCGCCCGACAGGGGGGTGGAAACACCATATATTTT,CASARQGGGNTIYF,TRBV6-1,TRBD1,TRBJ1-3,few,14